This T cell receptor (beta chain) was identified during a study of cytomegalovirus exposure and HLA in healthy donors. The repertoire was sequenced with immunoSEQ multiplex PCR; TCRdb's copy has only in-frame clones and lacks some. The sample holds under 150,000 clones, about 88% seen once. In the case of this clone: Its antigen remains unknown.

The donors were in the roughly 120-subject validation cohort; that cohort was separate from the approximately 670-subject first cohort. Study-wide findings and caveats: The study listed approximately 160 cytomegalovirus-associated TCR beta chains. Testing in vitro showed a few CMV-associated chains specific for CMV antigens.

J lost 6 bases, V lost 2 bases, and 6 bases had no gene match. This CDR3 is built from 14 residues. Germline-derived CDR1 and CDR2 are GTSNPN and SVGIG (reference sequence). This clonotype originated in a man younger than 35 in good health and CMV-seropositive. Sequenced material: PBMCs. The chain carries TRBV30 and TRBJ2-3; 9 bases line up with TRBD1. The DNA of the CDR3 is TGTGCCTGGAGTTCCGGGACAGGGACGGATACGCAGTATTTT. It is translated as CAWSSGTGTDTQYF.